This T cell receptor beta chain was retrieved from a study of blood T cell repertoires in COVID-19. Study context: Samples of COVID-19 (acute and convalescent) were obtained from the United States, Italy and Spain. PBMCs, B-cell-depleted T cells, or T cells provided the cDNA or gDNA that made up the material.

In the study's own analysis: By means of reference gene primer amplification, nucleated cell counts were estimated. This table comes from immunoSEQ multiplex PCR, and its TCRdb copy is limited to in-frame clones, with some not included. D and trimming were read from the DNA, whereas the V and J calls and clone size are those reported in that table. The sample has around 160,000 clones, about 82% seen once. The germline gives CDR1 LNHDA, CDR2 SQIVND (reference sequence). This CDR3 spans 15 amino acids. Germline trimming cut 3 bases from V and 7 bases from J; bases unmatched to any gene: 8. V is TRBV19 and J is TRBJ2-5, with TRBD2 matching over 10 bases. The sequence was collected from a woman aged 40-49 years with active or convalescent COVID-19. The sequencing input was peripheral blood. CDR3 sequence (DNA): TGTGCCAGTAGTATGGTCCTAGCGGGAGTTGTGACCCAGTACTTC. Encoded protein: CASSMVLAGVVTQYF.